These T cell receptor beta chains were read from a single sample in a study of CD8 T cells in Susac syndrome. TCRdb re-called the immunoSEQ multiplex PCR reads through MiXCR, storing one row per CDR3 protein. The sample has about 150,000 distinct CDR3 sequences, about 94% seen once. The specimen was CD4+ T cells from PBMCs. These receptors all come from a human donor with multiple sclerosis. CDR3s include the opening cysteine and the closing phenylalanine or tryptophan.

v_gene: TRBV3-1
CDR3aa: CASSPKPGQGVHEQFF

v_gene: TRBV10-3
CDR3aa: CAISRTGGGSETQYF

v_gene: TRBV5-1
CDR3aa: CASSLGTSGSQYQETQYF

v_gene: TRBV5-1
CDR3aa: CASREAAQGRDTEAFF

v_gene: TRBV2
CDR3aa: CASRRVNSPLHF

v_gene: TRBV18
CDR3aa: CASSPSRTGSEQYF

v_gene: TRBV18
CDR3aa: CASSSGTGPSYEQYF

v_gene: TRBV5-1
CDR3aa: CASSLDREQYEQYF

v_gene: TRBV20-1
CDR3aa: CSAREGKNNSPLHF

v_gene: TRBV28
CDR3aa: CASSQTAYGYTF

v_gene: TRBV30
CDR3aa: CAWSVPGEQFF

v_gene: TRBV6-1
CDR3aa: CASRETVLYGYTF

v_gene: TRBV25-1
CDR3aa: CASSRRPGQGDPSGANVLTF

v_gene: TRBV2
CDR3aa: CASSEPSGTGRYEQYF

v_gene: TRBV19
CDR3aa: CASSPGPSQETQYF

v_gene: TRBV5-4
CDR3aa: CASSLGGPSGANVLTF

v_gene: TRBV2
CDR3aa: CASSWSTGSYNEQFF

v_gene: TRBV11-2
CDR3aa: CASSLVSDTQYF

v_gene: TRBV6-5
CDR3aa: CASSYWQGVAGYTF

v_gene: TRBV27
CDR3aa: CASRGHSNYGYTF

v_gene: TRBV6-1
CDR3aa: CASSERRDSSEQYF

v_gene: TRBV9
CDR3aa: CASSVAQGQGYTF

v_gene: TRBV28
CDR3aa: CASSPGHHSGANVLTF

v_gene: TRBV6-6
CDR3aa: CGSGREKLFF

v_gene: TRBV12-3/TRBV12-4
CDR3aa: CASSKRTVSTNEKLFF

v_gene: TRBV20-1
CDR3aa: CSAGGGTGSEQFF

v_gene: TRBV30
CDR3aa: CAWSTGDTEAFF

v_gene: TRBV30
CDR3aa: CAWAGGAETQYF

v_gene: TRBV20-1
CDR3aa: CSACDNTGELFF